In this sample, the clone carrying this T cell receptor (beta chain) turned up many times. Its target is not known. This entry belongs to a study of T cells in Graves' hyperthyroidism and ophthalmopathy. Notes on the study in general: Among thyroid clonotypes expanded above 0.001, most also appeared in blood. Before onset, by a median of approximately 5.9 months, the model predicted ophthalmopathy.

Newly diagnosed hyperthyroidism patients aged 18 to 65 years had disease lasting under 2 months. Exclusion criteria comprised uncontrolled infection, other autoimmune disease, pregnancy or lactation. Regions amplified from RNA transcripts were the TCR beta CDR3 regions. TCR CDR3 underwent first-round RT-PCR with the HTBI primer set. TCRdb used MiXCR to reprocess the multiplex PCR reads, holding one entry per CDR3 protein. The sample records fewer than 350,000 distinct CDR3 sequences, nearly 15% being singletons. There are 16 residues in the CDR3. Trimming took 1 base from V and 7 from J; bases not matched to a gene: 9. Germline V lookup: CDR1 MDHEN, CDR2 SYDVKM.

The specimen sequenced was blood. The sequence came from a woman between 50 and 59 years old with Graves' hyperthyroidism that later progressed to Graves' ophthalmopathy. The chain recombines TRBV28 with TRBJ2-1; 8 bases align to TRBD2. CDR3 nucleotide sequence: TGTGCCAGCAGTTTATTAGTCGGGAGGGCGGGGAATGAGCAGTTCTTC. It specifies CASSLLVGRAGNEQFF. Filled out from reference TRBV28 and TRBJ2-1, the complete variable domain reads DVKVTQSSRYLVKRTGEKVFLECVQDMDHENMFWYRQDPGLGLRLIYFSYDVKMKEKGDIPEGYSVSREKKERFSLILESASTNQTSMYLCASSLLVGRAGNEQFFGPGTRLTVL.